These 17 T cell receptor beta chains originate from one sample sequenced in a study of T cell responses to AZD1222 COVID-19 vaccine (dated by TCRdb to 2020 to 2022). The library was built by means of the immunoSEQ multiplex PCR assay. The clones in this table, taken by TCRdb from immuneACCESS, are in-frame only. Not every clone is retained; where verified, under half of the shortfall comes from an unresolved V gene, and the cause of the rest is unknown. This sample is represented by 150,000 to 160,000 clones; more than 75% of them were singletons. The ten top clones hold approximately 17% of the sample. The time point label, as the study defines it: baseline before first vaccination. The material sequenced was peripheral blood, taken on day 0 of AZD1222 vaccination. The receptors shown here come from an adult in good health.

The rearrangement joins TRBV27 to TRBJ1-1; D uncertain. CDR1 and CDR2 from the germline V gene are MNHEY and SMNVEV (reference sequence). V was shortened by 3 bases and J by 0 bases, with 8 bases between the two germline ends. This CDR3 contains 14 residues. CDR3 coding DNA: TGTGCCAGCAGTTTTGGTTCGATGAACACTGAAGCTTTCTTT. It translates to CASSFGSMNTEAFF.

With respect to this clone: The sample has other DNA sequences that encode this CDR3 too. The chain combines TRBV9 with TRBJ1-2, with D perhaps TRBD1 (5 bases). Trimming took off 4 bases at V and 4 bases at J, with 8 bases between the two ends. Germline CDR1 and CDR2: SGDLS and YYNGEE. This CDR3 contains 12 residues. The DNA for the CDR3 is TGTGCCAGCAGCAGAGACAGCTATGGCTACACCTTC. Amino acids: CASSRDSYGYTF.

This clone has only one observation. This sequence joins TRBV29-1 and TRBJ2-3, with 10 positions matching TRBD2. This CDR3 is 17 amino acids long. The junction had 17 bases not matched to a gene; V was cut back by 6 bases and J by 5 bases. From germline, CDR1 is SQVTM and CDR2 ANQGSEA. The CDR3 DNA reads as TGCAGCGTAGTAAACACCGGGACTAGCGACGTCAGAGATACGCAGTATTTT. Translation gives CSVVNTGTSDVRDTQYF.

CDR3: CASSLGTVQETQYF. DNA of the CDR3: TGCGCCAGCAGCTTGGGGACGGTGCAAGAGACCCAGTACTTC. The rearrangement joins TRBV5-1 to TRBJ2-5, with unresolved D. From germline, CDR1 is SGHRS and CDR2 YFSETQ. The CDR3 has 14 amino acids. Between the trimmed V and J ends, which lost 0 bases and 2 bases, there was a span of 8 bases.

The chain uses TRBV28 and TRBJ1-2; 10 bases match TRBD1. With 2 bases clipped from V and 8 bases from J, the junction kept 5 bases outside the gene matches. Per germline, CDR1 MDHEN and CDR2 SYDVKM. The CDR3 totals 14 residues. The CDR3 loop is CASSLLDRGRGYTF. CDR3 DNA: TGTGCCAGCAGTTTACTGGACAGGGGGAGAGGCTACACCTTC.

This chain uses TRBV21-1 with TRBJ1-5. TRBV21-1 is an annotated pseudogene. The CDR3 runs to 13 residues. The DNA for the CDR3 is TGTGCCAGCGTACGGGGGGGAAATCAGCCCCAGCATTTT. This translates into CASVRGGNQPQHF.

The chain has TRBV29-1 and TRBJ2-2; 8 bases map to TRBD1. The CDR3 loop spans 14 amino acids. Germline V gene data show CDR1 as SQVTM and CDR2 as ANQGSEA. The J segment lost 4 bases and the V segment lost 7 bases, leaving 8 bases of the junction unmatched. The DNA for the CDR3 is TGCAGCGCCGGACAGGGAAGGCGCACCGGGGAGCTGTTTTTT. This codes for CSAGQGRRTGELFF.

The V and J genes are TRBV27 and TRBJ2-7, with 8 bases fitting TRBD2. The CDR3 spans 14 residues. J was trimmed by 7 bases and V by 6 bases; bases with no gene match: 11. The germline V gene has CDR1 MNHEY and CDR2 SMNVEV (reference sequence). CDR3 in amino acids: CASSPTGGPREQYF. The CDR3 nucleotides are TGTGCCAGCAGCCCCACGGGAGGGCCGCGGGAGCAGTACTTC.

This clone was observed once. The rearrangement joins TRBV5-1 to TRBJ2-7, with TRBD1 matching over 7 bases. J gave up 7 bases and V 4 bases, and 11 bases lay outside the gene matches. Looked up from germline, CDR1 is SGHRS and CDR2 is YFSETQ. This CDR3 has 14 residues. In DNA form, the CDR3 reads TGCGCCAGCAGCCTGGGACAGCCCGTGAGGGAGCAGTACTTC. This sequence encodes CASSLGQPVREQYF.

The gene calls are TRBV5-4 and TRBJ1-5; maybe TRBD1 (5 bases). Germline V gene data show CDR1 as SGHNT and CDR2 as YYREEE (reference sequence). The CDR3 is 14 amino acids. Deletions cut 4 bases from V and 6 bases from J, with 14 bases between. The CDR3 DNA reads TGTGCCAGCAGCCTGGACGGGGGGGGTCAGCCCCAGCATTTT. Encoded protein: CASSLDGGGQPQHF.

The chain carries TRBV28 and TRBJ1-4; no definite D call. The CDR3 consists of 14 residues. The V and J ends lost 11 bases and 7 bases respectively, with 20 bases between them. The germline V gene encodes CDR1 MDHEN and CDR2 SYDVKM. CDR3 bases: TGTGCCTATGGGGAGGCACCGCCGGGTGAAAAACTGTTTTTT. Translation gives CAYGEAPPGEKLFF.

This chain connects TRBV7-9 to TRBJ1-2; 7 nucleotides line up with TRBD1. V was pared by 0 bases and J by 1 base, with 2 bases of the junction left unmatched. CDR3 length: 15 amino acids. Germline V gene lookup returns CDR1 SEHNR and CDR2 FQNEAQ (reference sequence). The CDR3 bases are TGTGCCAGCAGCTTAGCAGGGGGCCTTAACTATGGCTACACCTTC. It codes for CASSLAGGLNYGYTF.

The chain has TRBV5-1 and TRBJ2-2; 10 bases are a match to TRBD1. With V trimmed by 9 bases and J by 3 bases, 5 bases remained unmatched. The CDR3 covers 14 residues. Germline V gene sequence: CDR1 SGHRS, CDR2 YFSETQ. In DNA, the CDR3 is TGCGCCACCAGGGACAGGGGAGACACCGGGGAGCTGTTTTTT. This gives the protein CATRDRGDTGELFF.

This clone was found once. The chain has TRBV19 and TRBJ1-4; 8 nucleotides agree with TRBD1. This CDR3 region has 15 residues. Germline CDR1 reads LNHDA; CDR2 reads SQIVND (reference sequence). The J segment lost 7 bases and the V segment lost 6 bases, leaving 10 bases of the junction unmatched. Here the CDR3 reads CASSETDREGEKLFF. The CDR3 DNA follows: TGTGCCAGTAGCGAAACGGACAGGGAGGGTGAAAAACTGTTTTTT.

The genes are TRBV5-1 and TRBJ1-1; D gene unclear. The CDR3 contains 13 residues. V gave up 3 bases and J gave up 1 base, with 7 bases separating them. Germline V lookup: CDR1 SGHRS, CDR2 YFSETQ. CDR3 residues: CASSSGRNTEAFF. In DNA form, the CDR3 reads TGCGCCAGCAGCTCCGGGAGGAACACTGAAGCTTTCTTT.

The V call is TRBV20-1, the J call TRBJ2-5; D is ambiguous. The V end lost 3 bases, the J end lost 3 bases, and 8 bases lay between the germline ends. Per the germline V gene, CDR1 is DFQATT and CDR2 is SNEGSKA (reference sequence). The CDR3 consists of 12 residues. The CDR3 here is CSASWAEETQYF. The CDR3 nucleotides are TGCAGTGCTAGTTGGGCAGAAGAGACCCAGTACTTC.

The rearrangement joins TRBV12-3 or TRBV12-4 to TRBJ1-3; D uncertain. This CDR3 has 11 residues. V was pared by 7 bases and J by 4 bases, with 5 bases between. CDR3 sequence reads: CASNVGNTIYF. The CDR3 nucleotides are TGTGCCAGCAATGTCGGAAACACCATATATTTT.